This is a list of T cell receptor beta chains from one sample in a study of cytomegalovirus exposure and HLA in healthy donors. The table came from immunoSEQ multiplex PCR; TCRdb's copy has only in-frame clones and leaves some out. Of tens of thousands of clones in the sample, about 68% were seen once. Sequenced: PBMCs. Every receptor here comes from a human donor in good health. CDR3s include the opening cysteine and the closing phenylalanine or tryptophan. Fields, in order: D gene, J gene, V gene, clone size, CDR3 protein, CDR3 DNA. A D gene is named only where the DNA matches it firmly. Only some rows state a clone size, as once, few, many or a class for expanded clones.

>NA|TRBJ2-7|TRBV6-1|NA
CASSEPGEVWYEQYF
TGTGCCAGCAGTGAACCCGGGGAGGTATGGTACGAGCAGTACTTC
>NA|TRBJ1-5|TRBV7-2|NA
CASSLGGAPNQPQHF
TGTGCCAGCAGCTTAGGCGGGGCCCCCAATCAGCCCCAGCATTTT
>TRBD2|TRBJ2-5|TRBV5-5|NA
CASSHGGGGQYF
TGTGCCAGCAGTCACGGCGGGGGGGGCCAGTACTTC
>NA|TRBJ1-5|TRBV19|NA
CASIDTGKNQPQHF
TGTGCCAGTATCGATACAGGGAAAAATCAGCCCCAGCATTTT
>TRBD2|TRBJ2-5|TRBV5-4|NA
CASSLAFGRGDQETQYF
TGTGCCAGCAGCTTGGCGTTTGGGCGGGGGGACCAAGAGACCCAGTACTTC
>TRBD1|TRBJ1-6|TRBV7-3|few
CASSLGQGRNSPLHF
TGTGCCAGCAGCTTAGGACAGGGGAGGAATTCACCCCTCCACTTT
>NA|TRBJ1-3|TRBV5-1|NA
CASSPDSGPGNTIYF
TGCGCCAGCAGCCCGGACAGCGGCCCTGGAAACACCATATATTTT
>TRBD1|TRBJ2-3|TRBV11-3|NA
CASSSGTVTDTQYF
TGTGCCAGCAGCTCCGGGACAGTCACAGATACGCAGTATTTT
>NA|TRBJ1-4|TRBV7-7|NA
CASSPTATNEKLFF
TGTGCTAGCAGCCCGACAGCAACTAATGAAAAACTGTTTTTT
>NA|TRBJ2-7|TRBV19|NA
CASRIRLVSGDEQYF
TGTGCCAGTAGAATAAGACTAGTGTCTGGCGACGAGCAGTACTTC
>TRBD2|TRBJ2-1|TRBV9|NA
CASSVGSSGGVLGEQFF
TGTGCCAGCAGCGTAGGGTCTAGCGGGGGAGTTCTAGGTGAGCAGTTCTTC
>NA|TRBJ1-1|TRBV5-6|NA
CASSLGAGRPTEAFF
TGTGCCAGCAGCTTGGGGGCAGGGAGGCCCACTGAAGCTTTCTTT
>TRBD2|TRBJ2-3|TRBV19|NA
CASSQRGRDTQYF
TGTGCCAGTAGCCAGCGGGGAAGAGATACGCAGTATTTT
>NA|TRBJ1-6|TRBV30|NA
CAWSVQSNSPLHF
TGTGCCTGGAGTGTACAATCGAATTCACCCCTCCACTTT